This T cell receptor beta chain was identified in a study of post-analysis software for immune sequencing data. Study overall: Secondary progressive, relapsing-remitting and progressive-relapsing multiple sclerosis were among the included disease courses.

Study observations and caveats: Roughly five TRBV segments appeared more often in patients than in controls, and TRBV5-6, TRBV5-1 and TRBV20-1 were among these. F measure grouped same-batch samples tightly together. Comparison with controls showed significantly lower normalized Chao1 diversity in multiple sclerosis patients.

V was cut by 3 bases and J by 2 bases, with 7 bases left in between. The CDR3 spans 13 residues. This clonotype has at least ten counts. The antigen is unknown. Incorporated into the TCR beta cDNA libraries were unique molecular identifiers, which served to reduce PCR and sequencing biases. Approximately 0.5 million cDNA molecules were recovered from an input of about 0.9 to 10 million T cells. TCRdb re-analysed the PCR reads in MiXCR, keeping a single row per CDR3 protein. This table has a few hundred thousand distinct CDR3 sequences, 30% to 45% appearing once. This TCR derives from a girl aged 10-17 years with multiple sclerosis. The sequencing sample was made of blood. The gene calls are TRBV12-3 or TRBV12-4 and TRBJ2-5; D is uncertain. CDR3: CASSFNLQETQYF. In DNA form, the CDR3 reads TGTGCCAGCAGTTTTAACCTGCAAGAGACCCAGTACTTC.